Below, 2 T cell receptor beta chains from the same sample are listed, as sequenced in a study of Graves' ophthalmopathy and Graves' hyperthyroidism. Amplification targeted the TCR beta CDR3 regions, with RNA transcripts as the source material. The workflow started with a first-round RT-PCR run with HTBI primers and then moved on to a second-round multiplex PCR. A single record per CDR3 protein comes from TCRdb applying MiXCR to the multiplex PCR reads. Among just over 400,000 distinct CDR3 sequences, 20% to 25% were seen once, and the ten largest hold around 3.2%. Material for sequencing was peripheral blood. Source of these receptors: a woman younger than 30 with stable Graves' hyperthyroidism.

This clonotype was counted ten times or more. This chain uses TRBV20-1 with TRBJ2-5; no clear D. Germline V lookup: CDR1 DFQATT, CDR2 SNEGSKA (reference sequence). The CDR3 consists of 15 residues. Trimming left V 0 bases short and J 5 bases short, with 16 bases between. The CDR3 sequence is CSARDRITAGETQYF. CDR3 coding DNA: TGCAGTGCTAGAGATCGAATCACAGCTGGGGAGACCCAGTACTTC.

This clonotype was found many times. The chain combines TRBV5-1 with TRBJ1-5; 7 bases fit TRBD1. CDR1 SGHRS and CDR2 YFSETQ come from the germline V gene. The CDR3 covers 15 residues. Trimming cost V 0 bases and J 3 bases; bases outside gene matches: 3. CDR3 protein: CASSLGQGTNQPQHF. CDR3 sequence (DNA): TGCGCCAGCAGCTTGGGACAGGGTACCAATCAGCCCCAGCATTTT.